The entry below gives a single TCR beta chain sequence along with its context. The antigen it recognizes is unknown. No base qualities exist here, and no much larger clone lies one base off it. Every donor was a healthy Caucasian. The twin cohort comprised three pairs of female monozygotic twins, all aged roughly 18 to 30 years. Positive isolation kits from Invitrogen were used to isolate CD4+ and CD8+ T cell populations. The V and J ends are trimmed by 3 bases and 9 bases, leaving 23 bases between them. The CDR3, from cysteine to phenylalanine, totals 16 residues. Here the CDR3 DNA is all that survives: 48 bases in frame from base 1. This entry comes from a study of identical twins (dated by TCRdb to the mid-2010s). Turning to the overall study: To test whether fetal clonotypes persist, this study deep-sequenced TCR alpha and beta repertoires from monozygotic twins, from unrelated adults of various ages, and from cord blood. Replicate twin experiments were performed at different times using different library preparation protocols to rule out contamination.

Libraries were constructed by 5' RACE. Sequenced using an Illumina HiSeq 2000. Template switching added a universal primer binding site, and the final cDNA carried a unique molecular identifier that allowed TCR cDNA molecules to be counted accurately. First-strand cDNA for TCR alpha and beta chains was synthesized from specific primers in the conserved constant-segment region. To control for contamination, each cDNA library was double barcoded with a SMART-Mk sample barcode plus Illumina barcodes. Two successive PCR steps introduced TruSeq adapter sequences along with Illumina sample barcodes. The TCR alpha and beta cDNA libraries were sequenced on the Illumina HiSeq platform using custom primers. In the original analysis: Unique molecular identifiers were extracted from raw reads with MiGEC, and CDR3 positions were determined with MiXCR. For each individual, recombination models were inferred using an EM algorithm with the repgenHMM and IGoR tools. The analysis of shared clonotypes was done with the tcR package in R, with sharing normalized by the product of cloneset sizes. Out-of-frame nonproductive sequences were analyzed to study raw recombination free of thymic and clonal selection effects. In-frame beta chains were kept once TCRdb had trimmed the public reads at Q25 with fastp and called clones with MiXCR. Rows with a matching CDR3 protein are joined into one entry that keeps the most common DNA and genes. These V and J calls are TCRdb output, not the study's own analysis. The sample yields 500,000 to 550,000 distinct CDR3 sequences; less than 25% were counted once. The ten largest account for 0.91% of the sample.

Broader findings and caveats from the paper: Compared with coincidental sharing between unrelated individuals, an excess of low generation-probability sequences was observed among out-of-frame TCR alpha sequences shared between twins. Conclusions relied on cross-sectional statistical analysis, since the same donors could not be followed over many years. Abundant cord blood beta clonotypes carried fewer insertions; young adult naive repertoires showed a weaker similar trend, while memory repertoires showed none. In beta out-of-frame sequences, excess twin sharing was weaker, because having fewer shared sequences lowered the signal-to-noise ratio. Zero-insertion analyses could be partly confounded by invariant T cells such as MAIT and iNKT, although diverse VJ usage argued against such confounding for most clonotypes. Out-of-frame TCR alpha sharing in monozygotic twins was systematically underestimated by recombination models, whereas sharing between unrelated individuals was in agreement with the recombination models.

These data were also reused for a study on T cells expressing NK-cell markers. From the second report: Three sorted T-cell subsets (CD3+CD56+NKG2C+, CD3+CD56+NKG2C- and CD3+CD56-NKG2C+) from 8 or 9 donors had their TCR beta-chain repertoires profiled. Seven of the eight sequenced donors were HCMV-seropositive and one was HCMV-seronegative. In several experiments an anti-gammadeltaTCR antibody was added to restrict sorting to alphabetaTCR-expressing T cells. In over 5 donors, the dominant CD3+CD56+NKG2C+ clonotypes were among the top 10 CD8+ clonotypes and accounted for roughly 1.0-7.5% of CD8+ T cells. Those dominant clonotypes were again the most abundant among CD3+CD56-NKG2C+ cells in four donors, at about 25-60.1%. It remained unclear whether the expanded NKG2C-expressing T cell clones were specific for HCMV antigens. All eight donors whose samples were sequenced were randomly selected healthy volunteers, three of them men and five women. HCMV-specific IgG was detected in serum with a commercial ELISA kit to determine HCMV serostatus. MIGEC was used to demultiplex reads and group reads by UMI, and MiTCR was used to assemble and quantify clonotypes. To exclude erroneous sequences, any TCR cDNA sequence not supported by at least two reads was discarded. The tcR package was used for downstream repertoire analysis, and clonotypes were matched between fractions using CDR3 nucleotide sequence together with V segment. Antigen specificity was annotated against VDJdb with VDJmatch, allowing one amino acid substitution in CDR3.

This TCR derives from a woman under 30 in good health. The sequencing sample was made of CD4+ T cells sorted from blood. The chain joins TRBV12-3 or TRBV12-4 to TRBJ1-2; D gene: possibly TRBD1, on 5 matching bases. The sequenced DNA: TGTGCCAGCAGTTTCCTCGGGGGGTTCAAGCTAATGAGCTACACCTTC. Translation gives CASSFLGGFKLMSYTF.